The 14 T cell receptor beta chains given below trace back to one sample, sequenced in a study of cytomegalovirus exposure and HLA in healthy donors. Both 60 Vbeta primers and 13 Jbeta primers went into the PCR. Profiling relied on immunoSEQ multiplex PCR, and the TCRdb table lists in-frame clones only, not all of them. This table holds about 130,000 clones, approximately 80% found once. Sample: PBMCs. Receptors were obtained from a male donor in good health and CMV-seropositive.

V gene TRBV7-3 combines with J gene TRBJ2-7; D gene ambiguous. Germline-derived CDR1 and CDR2 are SGHTA and FQGTGA. With 3 bases removed from V and 3 bases from J, the gap between germline ends came to 9 bases. CDR3 length equals 13 residues. The CDR3 sequence: CASSLNRFYEQYF. In DNA form, the CDR3 reads TGTGCCAGCAGCTTGAACAGATTCTACGAGCAGTACTTC.

V gene TRBV5-4 combines with J gene TRBJ2-2; 12 bases map to TRBD2. Germline CDR1 SGHNT, CDR2 YYREEE (reference sequence). With V trimmed by 4 bases and J by 6 bases, 16 bases remained unmatched. The CDR3 is made up of 19 amino acids. Written as DNA, the CDR3 is TGTGCCAGCAGCCCAGGGTCTAGCGGGGGGGCCACGTTTGCCGGGGAGCTGTTTTTT. Translating it yields CASSPGSSGGATFAGELFF. Variable domain in full (rest from reference TRBV5-4 and TRBJ2-2): ETGVTQSPTHLIKTRGQQVTLRCSSQSGHNTVSWYQQALGQGPQFIFQYYREEENGRGNFPPRFSGLQFPNYSSELNVNALELDDSALYLCASSPGSSGGATFAGELFFGEGSRLTVL.

About this clone: The germline gene is not matched at one end of the junction; a read error may be the cause. The chain's CDR3 is CASSQEQGSYGYTF. The CDR3 DNA reads TGTGCCAGCAGCCAGGAACAGGGGTCTTATGGCTACACCTTC. J is TRBJ1-2 and V is TRBV4-1, with 7 bases matching TRBD1. This CDR3 comprises 14 residues. Germline-derived CDR1 and CDR2 are MGHRA and YSYEKL.

This clone was seen a few times. The chain uses TRBV6-1 and TRBJ2-1, with a tentative D call TRBD1 (6 bases). Trimming stripped 5 bases from V and 3 bases from J, with 8 bases between. The CDR3 is made up of 13 amino acids. Germline V gene lookup returns CDR1 MNHNS and CDR2 SASEGT. The CDR3 sequence: CASSWDNYNEQFF. CDR3 coding DNA: TGTGCCAGCAGTTGGGACAACTACAATGAGCAGTTCTTC.

This clone was seen only a few times. The junction and the germline gene differ at one end; a read error may be behind it. The chain joins TRBV7-9 to TRBJ2-7, with a tentative D call TRBD1 (6 bases). CDR1 SEHNR and CDR2 FQNEAQ come from the germline V gene (reference sequence). This CDR3 contains 15 residues. The CDR3 reads CSSSLAPGVSSEQYF. The CDR3 nucleotides read TGTTCCAGCAGCTTAGCTCCAGGGGTGTCCTCCGAGCAGTACTTC. Drawing the rest from reference TRBV7-9 and TRBJ2-7, the complete variable domain is DTGVSQNPRHKITKRGQNVTFRCDPISEHNRLYWYRQTLGQGPEFLTYFQNEAQLEKSRLLSDRFSAERPKGSFSTLEIQRTEQGDSAMYLCSSSLAPGVSSEQYFGPGTRLTVT.

This rearrangement joins TRBV7-2 to TRBJ2-7; 7 bases line up with TRBD2. Germline V gene sequence: CDR1 SGHTA, CDR2 FQGNSA. This CDR3 is built from 15 residues. The V segment lost 1 base and the J segment 4 bases; nucleotides outside the gene matches: 7. The CDR3 region has the DNA TGTGCCAGCAGCTTAGTGGCGGGAGTATCATACGAGCAGTACTTC. It specifies CASSLVAGVSYEQYF.

This chain connects TRBV5-4 to TRBJ2-1; 7 nucleotides align to TRBD2. The CDR3 contains 17 residues. Germline CDR1 reads SGHNT; CDR2 reads YYREEE (reference sequence). V shed 0 bases, J shed 0 bases, and the junction held 6 bases outside the gene matches. In DNA form, the CDR3 reads TGTGCCAGCAGCTTGGATTTTGGGAGGGTCTCCTACAATGAGCAGTTCTTC. It encodes CASSLDFGRVSYNEQFF.

V and J are TRBV9 and TRBJ2-3; 8 bases line up with TRBD2. The CDR3 runs 16 residues. Germline lookup yields CDR1 SGDLS and CDR2 YYNGEE. J gave up 1 base and V 4 bases, and 8 bases lay outside the gene matches. The CDR3 DNA reads TGTGCCAGCAGCAGAGGAATGACTAGCGGCACAGATACGCAGTATTTT. Its protein product is CASSRGMTSGTDTQYF.

The chain has TRBV4-2 and TRBJ2-1, with 7 bases identical to TRBD1. The germline V gene has CDR1 LGHNA and CDR2 YNFKEQ. The ends lost 1 base at V and 7 bases at J; junction bases unmatched: 1. The CDR3 spans 13 residues. This chain's CDR3 is CASSQAGQNEQFF. In nucleotides, the CDR3 is TGTGCCAGCAGCCAAGCGGGACAGAATGAGCAGTTCTTC.

The CDR3 reads CASSYLAGVYEQYF. CDR3 in DNA: TGTGCCAGCAGTTATCTAGCGGGAGTATACGAGCAGTACTTC. The chain carries TRBV6-6 and TRBJ2-7, with 10 bases identical to TRBD2. Germline V gene data show CDR1 as MNHNY and CDR2 as SVGAGI (reference sequence). Germline trimming cut 3 bases from V and 4 bases from J; bases unmatched to any gene: 3. The CDR3 is 14 amino acids.

This clone came up once. The chain is built from TRBV7-8 and TRBJ2-1; 7 positions agree with TRBD2. The CDR3 is 13 residues long. V lost 1 base and J lost 9; bases outside the gene matches: 3. Germline V gene lookup returns CDR1 SGHVS and CDR2 FQNEAQ. CDR3 residues: CASSLGTRSEQFF. CDR3 nucleotides: TGTGCCAGCAGCTTAGGGACTAGAAGTGAGCAGTTCTTC.

In nucleotides, the CDR3 is TGTGCCGGCCGGGGGGTAAATTGGAATGAGCAGTTCTTC. Its protein product is CAGRGVNWNEQFF. The chain combines TRBV7-8 with TRBJ2-1, with 7 bases lining up with TRBD2. This CDR3 contains 13 residues. V trimming: 11 bases; J trimming: 7 bases; junction bases outside the gene matches: 11. In germline, CDR1 is SGHVS, CDR2 FQNEAQ.

This sequence joins TRBV6-5 and TRBJ1-5; 8 bases line up with TRBD1. The V gene's germline CDR1 is MNHEY and CDR2 SVGAGI. The CDR3 is 16 residues long. The trim removed 4 bases at V and 2 bases at J, leaving 7 bases unmatched. CDR3 sequence reads: CASSSDRVGGNQPQHF. CDR3 nucleotide sequence: TGTGCCAGCAGTTCGGACAGGGTCGGAGGCAATCAGCCCCAGCATTTT.

The chain links TRBV29-1 to TRBJ2-5; no definite D call. The CDR3 runs 13 residues. CDR1 is SQVTM, CDR2 ANQGSEA, per germline. V dropped 1 base and J dropped 2 bases, with 8 bases sitting between them. CDR3 DNA: TGCAGCGTTGAAGGAGTCGTTCAAGAGACCCAGTACTTC. Translation gives CSVEGVVQETQYF.